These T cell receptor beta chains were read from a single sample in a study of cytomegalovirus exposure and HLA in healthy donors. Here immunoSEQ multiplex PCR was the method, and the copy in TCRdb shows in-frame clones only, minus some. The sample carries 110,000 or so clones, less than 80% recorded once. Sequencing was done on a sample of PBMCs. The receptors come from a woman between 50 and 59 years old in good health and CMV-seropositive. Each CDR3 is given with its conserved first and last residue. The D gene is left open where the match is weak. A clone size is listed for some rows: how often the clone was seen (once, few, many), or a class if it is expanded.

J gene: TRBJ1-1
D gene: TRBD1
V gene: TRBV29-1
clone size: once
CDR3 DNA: TGCAGCGTCGAACGAATGCAGGGGGAAACTGAAGCTTTCTTT
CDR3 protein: CSVERMQGETEAFF

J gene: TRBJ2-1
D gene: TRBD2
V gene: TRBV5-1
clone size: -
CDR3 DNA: TGCGCCAGCAGCTTATCCGGGACTAGCGGGAGCAATGAGCAGTTCTTC
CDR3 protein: CASSLSGTSGSNEQFF

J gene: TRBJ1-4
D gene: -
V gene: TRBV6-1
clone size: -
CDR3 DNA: TGTGCCAGCAGGGGGGGGAGAGATGAAAAACTGTTTTTT
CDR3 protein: CASRGGRDEKLFF

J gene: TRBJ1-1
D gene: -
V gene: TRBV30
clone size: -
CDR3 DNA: TGTGCCTGGGAGGGGAACACTGAAGCTTTCTTT
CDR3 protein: CAWEGNTEAFF

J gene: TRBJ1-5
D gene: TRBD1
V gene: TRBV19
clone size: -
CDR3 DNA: TGTGCCAGTAAGGGGACAGGGACAAGCAATCAGCCCCAGCATTTT
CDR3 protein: CASKGTGTSNQPQHF

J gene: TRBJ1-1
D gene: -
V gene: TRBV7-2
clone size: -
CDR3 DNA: TGTGCCAGCAGCCCAGGCCCTTCGGGAGGTGAAGCTTTCTTT
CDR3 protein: CASSPGPSGGEAFF

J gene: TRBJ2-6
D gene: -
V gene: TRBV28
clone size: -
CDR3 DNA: TGTGCCAGCAGGTTAGCCATGGGGGCCGGCGGGGCCAACGTCCTGACTTTC
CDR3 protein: CASRLAMGAGGANVLTF

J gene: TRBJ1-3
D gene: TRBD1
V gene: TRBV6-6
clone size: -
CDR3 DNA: TGTGCCAGCAGTTATACAGGGGTCGGAAACACCATATATTTT
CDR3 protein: CASSYTGVGNTIYF

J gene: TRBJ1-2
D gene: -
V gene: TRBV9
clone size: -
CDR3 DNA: TGTGCCAGCAGTCCCACGCCGGGAGGAGGCTACACCTTC
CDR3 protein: CASSPTPGGGYTF

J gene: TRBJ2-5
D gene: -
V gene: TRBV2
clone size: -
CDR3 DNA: TGTGCCAGCAGTGCCCGGACAGTCTCCGGAGAGACCCAGTACTTC
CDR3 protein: CASSARTVSGETQYF

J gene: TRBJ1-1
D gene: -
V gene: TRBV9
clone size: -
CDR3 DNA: TGTGCCAGCAGCGTAGTATCGAACACTGAAGCTTTCTTT
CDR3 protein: CASSVVSNTEAFF

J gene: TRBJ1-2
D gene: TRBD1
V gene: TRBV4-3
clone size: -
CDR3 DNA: TGCGCCAGCAGCCACGATAAGGGACAGGGAGACGGCTACACCTTC
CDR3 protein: CASSHDKGQGDGYTF

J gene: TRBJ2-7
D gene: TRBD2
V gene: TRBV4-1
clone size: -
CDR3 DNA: TGCGCCAGCAGCCAGGGGAGGGCCTCCCTTCCATCCTACGAGCAGTACTTC
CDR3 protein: CASSQGRASLPSYEQYF

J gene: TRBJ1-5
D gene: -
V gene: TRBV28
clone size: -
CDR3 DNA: TGTGCCAGCAAGGGGGGGCTCAGTCAGCCCCAGCATTTT
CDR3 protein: CASKGGLSQPQHF

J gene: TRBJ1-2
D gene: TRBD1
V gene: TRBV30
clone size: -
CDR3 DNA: TGTGCCTGGAGTTCCGGGACAGAGACTAACTATGGCTACACCTTC
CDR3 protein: CAWSSGTETNYGYTF

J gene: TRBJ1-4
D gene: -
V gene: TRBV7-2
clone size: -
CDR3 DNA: TGTGCCAGCAGCTCATCTTTGGGGGCGAATGAAAAACTGTTTTTT
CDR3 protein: CASSSSLGANEKLFF

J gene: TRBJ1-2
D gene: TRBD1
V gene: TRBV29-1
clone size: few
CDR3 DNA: TGCAGCGTTTCCTTGGACAGGGTCTATGGCTACACCTTC
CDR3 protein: CSVSLDRVYGYTF

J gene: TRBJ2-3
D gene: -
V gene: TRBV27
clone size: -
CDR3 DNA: TGTGCCAGCAGTTTACGGGACACCAGCACAGATACGCAGTATTTT
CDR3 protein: CASSLRDTSTDTQYF

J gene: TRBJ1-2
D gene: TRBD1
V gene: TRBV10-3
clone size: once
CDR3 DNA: TGTGCCATCAGTGCCCAGGGGGTGGGAAACTATGGCTACACCTTC
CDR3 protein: CAISAQGVGNYGYTF

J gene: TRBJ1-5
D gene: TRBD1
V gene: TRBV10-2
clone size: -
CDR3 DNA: TGCGCCAGCCGGGCAGGGGGAAATCAGCCCCAGCATTTT
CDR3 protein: CASRAGGNQPQHF

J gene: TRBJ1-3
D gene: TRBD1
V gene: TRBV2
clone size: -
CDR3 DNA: TGTGCCAGCAGCCAGGGACAGGGACTCTCTGGAAACACCATATATTTT
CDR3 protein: CASSQGQGLSGNTIYF

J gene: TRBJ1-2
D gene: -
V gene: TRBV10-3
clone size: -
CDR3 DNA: TGTGCCACAGCCGCGCGGAATCTAGAAGACTATGGCTACACCTTC
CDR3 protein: CATAARNLEDYGYTF

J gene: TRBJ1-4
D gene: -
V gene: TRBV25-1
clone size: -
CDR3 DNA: TGTGCCAGCAGTGACTCCAGGGTGAAAGTTGCAACTAATGAAAAACTGTTTTTT
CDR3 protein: CASSDSRVKVATNEKLFF

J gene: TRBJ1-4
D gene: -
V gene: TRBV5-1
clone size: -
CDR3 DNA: TGCGCCAGCAGCCTACCTGACTCTAACTACTACGAAAAACTGTTTTTT
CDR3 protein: CASSLPDSNYYEKLFF

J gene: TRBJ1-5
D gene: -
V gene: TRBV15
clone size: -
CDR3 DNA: TGTGCCACCAGCAGAGAATTGAGCAGGGTTGATCAGCCCCAGCATTTT
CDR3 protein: CATSRELSRVDQPQHF